Shown below are 26 T cell receptor beta chains from a single sample sequenced in a study of identical twins. MiXCR, run by TCRdb on the 5' RACE reads, gives a single entry per CDR3 protein. The table has roughly 630,000 distinct CDR3 sequences, around 7.4% seen once. These same records also appear under a second study, on yellow fever vaccine responses in identical twins.

Material for sequencing was PBMCs. All receptors come from a woman aged 18-30 years in good health.

This clonotype appeared many times. The rearrangement joins TRBV28 to TRBJ2-7; no clear D. Deletions cut 5 bases from V and 2 bases from J, with 7 bases between. The CDR3 has 12 amino acids. Germline CDR1 is MDHEN and CDR2 is SYDVKM. The CDR3 DNA is TGTGCCAGCAGTGGGCAGACCTACGAGCAGTACTTC. The encoded protein is CASSGQTYEQYF.

This clonotype was recorded at least ten times. The chain recombines TRBV12-3 or TRBV12-4 with TRBJ1-5; TRBD1 is a possible D gene (5 bases). This CDR3 is 14 amino acids long. The V end was cut by 7 bases, the J end by 5 bases, with 15 bases between. The CDR3 loop is CASTGGRIHQPQHF. CDR3 bases: TGTGCCAGCACTGGGGGACGGATCCATCAGCCCCAGCATTTT.

This clonotype was counted at least ten times. V is TRBV10-3 and J is TRBJ1-2; D gene uncertain. The CDR3 runs 13 residues. The V gene's germline CDR1 is ENHRY and CDR2 SYGVKD. The V gene lost 7 bases and the J gene lost 6 bases, with 15 bases spanning the gap. The CDR3 is CAITLRVADGYTF. The CDR3 bases are TGTGCCATCACCCTGAGGGTGGCGGATGGCTACACCTTC.

This clonotype occurred a few times. The V and J genes are TRBV10-3 and TRBJ2-3; TRBD2 is a possible D gene (5 bases). The CDR3 length is 17 residues. Germline CDR1 is ENHRY and CDR2 is SYGVKD. The germline V and J ends were trimmed by 11 bases and 0 bases, with 24 bases remaining between them. CDR3 sequence: CAVLPGKRFPSTDTQYF. The CDR3 DNA reads TGTGCCGTACTTCCCGGGAAGCGGTTCCCTAGCACAGATACGCAGTATTTT.

The chain is built from TRBV24-1 and TRBJ2-2; the D is unclear. Trimming stripped 5 bases from V and 4 bases from J, with 7 bases between. The CDR3 sequence is 13 residues long. Germline V gene sequence: CDR1 KGHDR, CDR2 SFDVKD. The CDR3 bases are TGTGCCACCAGTGCCCGGTCCACCGGGGAGCTGTTTTTT. This encodes CATSARSTGELFF.

This clonotype occurred once. V is TRBV3-1 and J is TRBJ2-5; TRBD2 matches at 14 bases. The CDR3 extends over 15 amino acids. V shed 8 bases, J shed 4 bases, and the junction held 6 bases outside the gene matches. CDR1 and CDR2 from the germline V gene are LGHDT and YNNKEL (reference sequence). In DNA form, the CDR3 reads TGTGCCAGCTGCCCTGGACTAGCGGGAGGAGAGACCCAGTACTTC. Protein product: CASCPGLAGGETQYF.

This rearrangement joins TRBV6-1 to TRBJ2-7, with D tentatively TRBD1 (5 bases). This CDR3 contains 16 residues. Looked up from germline, CDR1 is MNHNS and CDR2 is SASEGT. The ends were cut back, 2 bases at V and 0 bases at J, with 14 bases in the middle. In nucleotides, the CDR3 is TGTGCCAGCAGTGAAAGGCGAGGACAAAACTCCTACGAGCAGTACGTC. Translation gives CASSERRGQNSYEQYV.

This clonotype was seen a handful of times. The chain has TRBV7-9 and TRBJ2-1; 9 nucleotides line up with TRBD1. The CDR3 is 13 residues long. The trim removed 3 bases at V and 8 bases at J, leaving 2 bases unmatched. Germline values: CDR1 SEHNR, CDR2 FQNEAQ (reference sequence). The CDR3 DNA sequence: TGTGCCAGCAGCTTTACAGGGGGCCATGAGCAGTTCTTC. Protein sequence: CASSFTGGHEQFF.

This clonotype showed up just a few times. The V and J genes are TRBV3-1 and TRBJ2-1; D is perhaps TRBD1 or TRBD2 (5 bases each). Trimming removed 0 bases at V and 6 bases at J, with 9 bases between. Germline V gene sequence: CDR1 LGHDT, CDR2 YNNKEL (reference sequence). CDR3 length: 14 amino acids. The CDR3: CASSQEGLANEQFF. The CDR3 DNA reads TGTGCCAGCAGCCAAGAGGGGCTAGCCAATGAGCAGTTCTTC.

This clonotype has a handful of counts. DNA of the CDR3: TGCAGTGCTGGGGGACACAGGGGCAATGAGCAGTTCTTC. It is translated as CSAGGHRGNEQFF. This chain connects TRBV20-1 to TRBJ2-1; 7 bases are shared with TRBD1. The V and J ends lost 5 bases and 6 bases, in that order; junction bases with no gene match: 7. The CDR3 spans 13 residues. Looked up from germline, CDR1 is DFQATT and CDR2 is SNEGSKA (reference sequence).

This clonotype was picked up a small number of times. The rearrangement uses TRBV20-1 and TRBJ2-3; 8 nucleotides line up with TRBD2. The germline gives CDR1 DFQATT, CDR2 SNEGSKA (reference sequence). The V segment lost 5 bases and the J segment 8 bases; nucleotides outside the gene matches: 15. CDR3 length: 15 amino acids. The CDR3 nucleotides read TGCAGTGCTTTCTCCCAACTAGCGGAGAGAGGTACGCAGTATTTT. Translated, it gives CSAFSQLAERGTQYF.

The genes are TRBV7-8 and TRBJ2-7; 12 bases are a match to TRBD2. Germline loops: CDR1 SGHVS, CDR2 FQNEAQ. The CDR3 covers 16 residues. V shed 2 bases, J shed 4 bases, and the junction held 6 bases outside the gene matches. The chain's CDR3 is CASSLLAGGPKYEQYV. For the CDR3, the DNA is TGTGCCAGCAGCTTACTAGCGGGGGGGCCAAAATACGAGCAGTACGTC.

The table lists this clonotype with a few counts. The chain employs TRBV6-1 and TRBJ2-1, with TRBD2 matching over 13 bases. Germline V lookup: CDR1 MNHNS, CDR2 SASEGT. Losses at the gene ends were 6 bases for V and 0 bases for J; bases not matched to a gene: 5. CDR3 length: 17 amino acids. The CDR3 bases are TGTGCCAGCAGCCGACTAGCGGGGGGCATCTCCTACAATGAGCAGTTCTTC. Translation: CASSRLAGGISYNEQFF.

The V gene is TRBV10-2, the J gene TRBJ2-7; no clear D gene. There are 13 residues in the CDR3. V was cut by 0 bases and J by 6 bases, with 9 bases left in between. Per the germline V gene, CDR1 is WSHSY and CDR2 is SAAADI. The CDR3 protein is CASSESEVGEQYV. The DNA of the CDR3 is TGCGCCAGCAGTGAGTCTGAGGTCGGCGAGCAGTACGTC.

This clonotype came up a few times. The chain carries TRBV5-1 and TRBJ2-7, with D unresolved. In germline, CDR1 is SGHRS, CDR2 YFSETQ. CDR3 length: 16 residues. The germline V and J ends were trimmed by 3 bases and 3 bases, with 19 bases remaining between them. CDR3 loop: CASSSPLSGANYEQYF. For the CDR3, the DNA is TGCGCCAGCAGCTCGCCGCTCTCAGGAGCAAACTACGAGCAGTACTTC. The full variable domain, completed using reference TRBV5-1 and TRBJ2-7, is KAGVTQTPRYLIKTRGQQVTLSCSPISGHRSVSWYQQTPGQGLQFLFEYFSETQRNKGNFPGRFSGRQFSNSRSEMNVSTLELGDSALYLCASSSPLSGANYEQYFGPGTRLTVT.

In its sample, this clonotype was seen many times. V usage is TRBV6-5 and J usage is TRBJ1-4; D is undetermined. The CDR3 length is 13 residues. Germline CDR1 is MNHEY and CDR2 is SVGAGI. Trimming left V 2 bases short and J 8 bases short, with 9 bases between. Written as DNA, the CDR3 is TGTGCCAGCAGTTACCAGACATCCGAAAAACTGTTTTTT. Amino acid sequence: CASSYQTSEKLFF.

The DNA for the CDR3 is TGTGCCAGCAGCTTAGTGCCCAGGTCTGGAGATGGCTACACCTTC. As protein: CASSLVPRSGDGYTF. The V and J genes are TRBV11-2 and TRBJ1-2, with unresolved D. The CDR3 loop spans 15 amino acids. Trimming left V 1 base short and J 6 bases short, with 15 bases between. Germline V lookup: CDR1 SGHAT, CDR2 FQNNGV.

This clonotype was detected a few times. CDR3 protein: CASSLVRITAYEQYF. Here the CDR3 DNA reads TGTGCCAGCAGCTTAGTAAGAATAACAGCCTACGAGCAGTACTTC. This chain links TRBV7-2 with TRBJ2-7; D call uncertain. The CDR3 has 15 residues. The germline V gene has CDR1 SGHTA and CDR2 FQGNSA. The V end lost 1 base, the J end lost 2 bases, and 12 bases lay between the germline ends.

The J gene is TRBJ2-1, the V gene TRBV4-1; possible D gene TRBD2, 5 bases. The germline CDR1 and CDR2 sequences are MGHRA and YSYEKL. The length of the CDR3 is 17 residues. Trimming removed 1 base from V and 2 bases from J, with 15 bases in between. The CDR3 sequence is CASSQVGGRGTYNEQFF. CDR3 nucleotide sequence: TGCGCCAGCAGCCAAGTAGGTGGGAGAGGGACCTACAATGAGCAGTTCTTC.

This clonotype was detected many times. Relative to the germline gene, one junction end is altered; a read error may explain this. The chain couples TRBV7-6 to TRBJ1-4; D gene uncertain. Germline-derived CDR1 and CDR2 are SGHVS and FNYEAQ. CDR3 length equals 12 residues. Written as DNA, the CDR3 is TGTGCCAGCAGCTCAACAAATGAAAAACTGTTTTTT. Its translation is CASSSTNEKLFF.

This clonotype was picked up many times. The chain couples TRBV6-5 to TRBJ1-1; D is unresolved. The CDR3 extends over 14 amino acids. The germline V gene encodes CDR1 MNHEY and CDR2 SVGAGI. The germline V and J ends were trimmed by 2 bases and 1 base, with 8 bases remaining between them. The chain's CDR3 is CASSYRGGNTEAFF. CDR3 nucleotides: TGTGCCAGCAGTTACAGAGGTGGGAACACTGAAGCTTTCTTT.

The rearrangement uses TRBV12-3 or TRBV12-4 and TRBJ2-7; the match to TRBD1 covers 12 bases. This CDR3 spans 15 amino acids. The V segment lost 6 bases and the J segment 2 bases; nucleotides outside the gene matches: 5. In DNA form, the CDR3 reads TGTGCCAGCAGAACCGGGACAGGGGGCCCCTACGAGCAGTACTTC. It codes for CASRTGTGGPYEQYF.

There are a few counts of this clonotype. The chain employs TRBV5-1 and TRBJ2-1; a weak D match, TRBD2 (5 bases). Germline values: CDR1 SGHRS, CDR2 YFSETQ. CDR3 length: 14 amino acids. Deletions cut 4 bases from V and 7 bases from J, with 15 bases between. CDR3 loop: CASSHGLGGNEQFF. CDR3 coding DNA: TGCGCCAGCAGCCACGGACTCGGAGGTAATGAGCAGTTCTTC.

This clonotype was counted many times. The chain has TRBV4-2 and TRBJ1-6; the match to TRBD1 covers 7 bases. Germline CDR1 is LGHNA and CDR2 is YNFKEQ. Trimming at V came to 4 bases and at J to 11 bases, leaving 14 bases not matched to a gene. CDR3 size: 16 residues. The chain's CDR3 is CASSRKVTGITTPLHF. Written as DNA, the CDR3 is TGTGCCAGCAGCCGAAAGGTGACAGGGATTACGACACCCCTCCACTTT.

This clonotype was seen more than once but under ten times. The V gene is TRBV5-1, the J gene TRBJ2-2; tentatively, D is TRBD2 (6 bases). CDR3 length equals 15 residues. Germline CDR1 and CDR2: SGHRS and YFSETQ. V lost 6 bases and J lost 1, with 13 bases in between. CDR3: CASNPFGGNTGELFF. The CDR3 nucleotides are TGCGCCAGCAACCCCTTCGGGGGGAACACCGGGGAGCTGTTTTTT.

CDR3 loop: CASSSTLLAGAYNEQFF. Written as DNA, the CDR3 is TGTGCCAGCAGCTCTACCTTACTAGCGGGAGCCTACAATGAGCAGTTCTTC. V is TRBV5-6 and J is TRBJ2-1; 11 bases align to TRBD2. The germline gives CDR1 SGHDT, CDR2 YYEEEE. J was trimmed by 2 bases and V by 3 bases; bases with no gene match: 7. This CDR3 is built from 17 residues.